A selection of T cell receptor beta chains follows, all from one sample in a study of blood T cell repertoires in COVID-19. Only in-frame clones appear in the TCRdb table, and some are missing; sequencing was by immunoSEQ multiplex PCR. The table has around 260,000 clones, 83% seen once. The sample consisted of peripheral blood. Source of these receptors: a woman between 45 and 65 years old who had recovered from COVID-19. The CDR3 runs from the conserved cysteine through the conserved F or W. The D gene is left open where the match is weak. Size tells how often a clone was seen (once, few, many) or the class of an expanded clone, and some rows leave it out.

v_call,clone_size,j_call,d_call,cdr3_aa,cdr3_nt
TRBV7-9,-,TRBJ1-2,-,CASSLADRDYGYTF,TGTGCCAGCAGCTTAGCCGACAGAGACTATGGCTACACCTTC
TRBV2,-,TRBJ2-7,TRBD1,CASSGWDRPYEQYF,TGTGCCAGCAGTGGTTGGGACAGGCCCTACGAGCAGTACTTC
TRBV3-1/TRBV3-2,-,TRBJ1-3,-,CASSPRTGTIYF,TGTGCCAGCAGCCCGCGAACAGGTACCATATATTTT
TRBV5-8,-,TRBJ1-2,TRBD1,CASSLAWGQMGGYTF,TGTGCCAGCAGCTTGGCCTGGGGACAGATGGGTGGCTACACCTTC
TRBV4-2,few,TRBJ2-7,TRBD2,CASSQGLADPYEQYF,TGTGCCAGCAGCCAAGGCCTAGCGGACCCCTACGAGCAGTACTTC
TRBV7-9,-,TRBJ1-4,-,CASTLGDGNEKLFF,TGTGCCAGCACCCTAGGGGATGGTAATGAAAAACTGTTTTTT
TRBV18,-,TRBJ2-7,TRBD2,CASSPPGLAASYEQYF,TGTGCCAGCTCACCGCCGGGACTAGCGGCTTCATACGAGCAGTACTTC
TRBV9,-,TRBJ1-2,-,CASSVAGGRGYTF,TGTGCCAGCAGCGTAGCTGGAGGGAGAGGCTACACCTTC
TRBV3-1/TRBV3-2,-,TRBJ2-7,-,CASSQPHLASGPFYEQYF,TGTGCCAGCAGCCAACCCCATCTGGCCTCAGGGCCCTTCTACGAGCAGTACTTC
TRBV29-1,-,TRBJ1-1,-,CSVADTEAFF,TGCAGCGTTGCTGACACTGAAGCTTTCTTT
TRBV5-1,once,TRBJ1-2,TRBD1,CASSLTGEARIYGYTF,TGCGCCAGCAGCTTGACAGGGGAAGCGAGGATCTATGGCTACACCTTC
TRBV5-1,-,TRBJ2-7,TRBD1,CASSLVGQGSEQYF,TGCGCCAGCAGCTTGGTGGGACAGGGCAGCGAGCAGTACTTC
TRBV3-1/TRBV3-2,few,TRBJ2-4,-,CASSQTPGTGAIQYF,TGTGCCAGCAGCCAGACCCCTGGGACTGGGGCCATTCAGTACTTC
TRBV7-3,-,TRBJ2-1,-,CASSLTASAVYNEQFF,TGTGCCAGCAGCTTAACGGCTAGCGCTGTCTACAATGAGCAGTTCTTC
TRBV9,-,TRBJ2-7,TRBD2,CASSPGTSGAYEQYF,TGTGCCAGCAGCCCCGGGACTAGCGGCGCTTACGAGCAGTACTTC
TRBV9,-,TRBJ2-1,-,CASSVYLGGEQFF,TGTGCCAGCAGCGTTTATTTAGGAGGTGAGCAGTTCTTC
TRBV5-1,-,TRBJ2-5,TRBD1,CASSRQGQETQYF,TGCGCCAGCAGTCGACAGGGCCAAGAGACCCAGTACTTC
TRBV7-2,-,TRBJ2-3,TRBD1,CASSPDRGRDTQYF,TGTGCCAGCAGCCCAGACAGGGGAAGAGATACGCAGTATTTT
TRBV7-2,-,TRBJ2-3,-,CASSLSWRDTQYF,TGTGCCAGCAGCTTATCCTGGCGGGATACGCAGTATTTT
TRBV28,-,TRBJ2-7,TRBD1,CASSSPGQFRF,TGTGCCAGCAGTTCGCCGGGACAGTTTCGGTTC
TRBV24-1,-,TRBJ2-7,TRBD1,CATSDPGQGYEQYF,TGTGCCACCAGTGATCCTGGACAGGGCTACGAGCAGTACTTC
TRBV24-1,-,TRBJ2-5,-,CATSEGRGIGETQYF,TGTGCCACCAGTGAAGGCAGGGGAATAGGAGAGACCCAGTACTTC
TRBV28,-,TRBJ1-2,-,CASSLEGTLNYGYTF,TGTGCCAGCAGTTTAGAGGGCACTTTAAACTATGGCTACACCTTC
TRBV5-5,-,TRBJ1-1,-,CASSWGQGINTEAFF,TGTGCCAGCAGCTGGGGGCAGGGAATAAACACTGAAGCTTTCTTT
TRBV7-3,-,TRBJ2-5,TRBD1,CASSSGQGMSQYF,TGTGCCAGCAGCTCGGGACAGGGTATGTCCCAGTACTTC
TRBV6-2/TRBV6-3,once,TRBJ2-2,-,CASSYDRPVAVITGELFF,TGTGCCAGCAGTTACGACCGGCCTGTAGCGGTGATCACCGGGGAGCTGTTTTTT
TRBV19,-,TRBJ2-2,TRBD2,CASSTGTSGRIGELFF,TGTGCCAGTAGTACAGGGACTAGCGGGAGGATCGGGGAGCTGTTTTTT
TRBV5-1,-,TRBJ2-5,-,CASRQGAEVETQYF,TGCGCCAGCAGGCAAGGGGCTGAGGTAGAGACCCAGTACTTC
TRBV29-1,-,TRBJ2-7,TRBD1,CSVSKRTGGYEQYF,TGCAGCGTTTCTAAAAGGACAGGAGGCTACGAGCAGTACTTC
TRBV19,once,TRBJ1-4,-,CASTPKGGLHFNEKLFF,TGTGCCAGTACTCCGAAAGGGGGTCTACATTTTAATGAAAAACTGTTTTTT
TRBV4-2,-,TRBJ1-3,-,CASSQPGQIDSGNTIYF,TGTGCCAGCAGCCAACCCGGACAGATCGACTCTGGAAACACCATATATTTT